The T cell receptor beta chain under discussion was sequenced for a study of shared clonotypes between healthy human individuals. Deep level was the assay's run setting. Per sorted-subset replicate PCR, input was approximately 180 ng DNA, representing tens of thousands of T cell genomes. Here immunoSEQ multiplex PCR was the method, and the copy in TCRdb shows in-frame clones only, minus some. The data show about 2.1 million clones, 90% to 95% seen once. Germline CDR1 LGHNA, CDR2 YSLEER. There are 17 residues in the CDR3. V lost 4 bases to trimming and J lost 0 bases, with 16 bases between them. Naive CD8 populations comprised CD45RO-negative cells positively selected for CCR7, excluding terminally differentiated effector memory CD45RA+ cells.

The J gene is TRBJ1-3, the V gene TRBV4-3; D uncertain. The receptor was derived from a young man in good health. Some clones in this sample may be carry-over from other donors' samples. The specimen sequenced was naive CD8+ T cells from PBMCs. The CDR3 nucleotides read TGCGCCAGCAGCCCCACAATGGAGGGATTCTCTGGAAACACCATATATTTT. As protein: CASSPTMEGFSGNTIYF.